The 26 T cell receptor beta chains below were found in one sample sequenced in a study of blood T cells in healthy people across ages. The use of a sample-barcoded 5' primer and a J-beta primer mix characterized a second PCR of about 7 to 12 cycles. MiXCR, applied by TCRdb to the 5' RACE reads, yields one record per CDR3 protein. The data show about 730,000 distinct CDR3 sequences, with about 42% seen just once and roughly 19% held by the top ten. Material for sequencing was blood. Receptors were obtained from a woman aged 60-75 years in good health.

This clonotype was seen more than once but under ten times. The chain couples TRBV12-3 or TRBV12-4 to TRBJ1-5; no definite D call. The V gene lost 3 bases and the J gene lost 3 bases, with 3 bases spanning the gap. The CDR3 has 12 residues. The DNA for the CDR3 is TGTGCCAGCAGTTTTTACAATCAGCCCCAGCATTTT. This sequence encodes CASSFYNQPQHF.

The gene calls are TRBV28 and TRBJ1-1; the match to TRBD1 covers 8 bases. V shed 6 bases and J 10 bases; nucleotides not matched to a gene: 7. The germline V gene encodes CDR1 MDHEN and CDR2 SYDVKM. This CDR3 has 12 amino acids. CDR3 sequence reads: CASRHGQGRAFF. The CDR3 coding sequence is TGTGCCAGCAGACATGGACAGGGAAGAGCTTTCTTT.

The V call is TRBV29-1, the J call TRBJ2-3; 8 positions match TRBD2. V trimming: 7 bases; J trimming: 5 bases; junction bases outside the gene matches: 11. Per germline, CDR1 SQVTM and CDR2 ANQGSEA. This CDR3 is 14 amino acids long. CDR3 amino acids: CSDRTSLRGDTQYF. CDR3 DNA sequence: TGCAGCGACCGGACTAGCCTACGGGGAGATACGCAGTATTTT.

This clonotype came up a few times. The V call is TRBV18, the J call TRBJ1-1, with D perhaps matching TRBD1 (5 bases). Trimming pared 4 bases from V and 1 base from J, leaving 10 bases between. This CDR3 has 14 residues. Germline CDR1 and CDR2: KGHSH and LQKENI. CDR3 in amino acids: CASSQTAANTEAFF. Here the CDR3 DNA reads TGTGCCAGCTCACAGACAGCGGCGAACACTGAAGCTTTCTTT.

This clonotype turned up a few times. The chain has TRBV30 and TRBJ2-2; the D call may be TRBD1 or TRBD2 (6 bases each). V lost 5 bases, J lost 2 bases, and 15 bases lay in between. The CDR3 is 15 residues long. Per the germline V gene, CDR1 is GTSNPN and CDR2 is SVGIG (reference sequence). In DNA, the CDR3 is TGTGCCTGGGGGGGGCAGGGAAAAAACACCGGGGAGCTGTTTTTT. Amino acids: CAWGGQGKNTGELFF.

The J gene is TRBJ2-1, the V gene TRBV11-3; D may be TRBD1 (6 bases). CDR3 size: 16 residues. Germline V gene lookup returns CDR1 SGHNT and CDR2 YENEEA. V was clipped by 5 bases and J by 2 bases, with 16 bases between them. The CDR3 spells CASSRTTGNPYNEQFF. DNA of the CDR3: TGTGCCAGCAGCAGAACGACAGGAAACCCCTACAATGAGCAGTTCTTC. The full variable domain, with the rest looked up from reference TRBV11-3 and TRBJ2-1, is EAGVVQSPRYKIIEKKQPVAFWCNPISGHNTLYWYLQNLGQGPELLIRYENEEAVDDSQLPKDRFSAERLKGVDSTLKIQPAELGDSAVYLCASSRTTGNPYNEQFFGPGTRLTVL.

This sequence joins TRBV20-1 and TRBJ2-1; D ambiguous. The CDR3 consists of 12 residues. Germline V gene data show CDR1 as DFQATT and CDR2 as SNEGSKA (reference sequence). V was pared by 5 bases and J by 1 base, with 6 bases between. CDR3 DNA: TGCAGTGCTTCGGCGTCCTACAATGAGCAGTTCTTC. Residues: CSASASYNEQFF.

The gene calls are TRBV6-2 or TRBV6-3 and TRBJ2-5; 7 bases agree with TRBD2. V trimming: 3 bases; J trimming: 7 bases; junction bases outside the gene matches: 8. Per germline, CDR1 MNHEY and CDR2 SVGEGT. The CDR3 extends over 14 amino acids. CDR3 in DNA: TGTGCCAGCAGTTATGATCGACTAGCTATGACCCAGTACTTC. It yields the protein CASSYDRLAMTQYF.

This chain links TRBV7-9 with TRBJ2-1; 8 positions agree with TRBD2. With 5 bases clipped from V and 8 bases from J, the junction kept 11 bases outside the gene matches. CDR1 is SEHNR, CDR2 FQNEAQ, per germline (reference sequence). The CDR3 length is 15 residues. The CDR3 loop reads CASSPLGTSRDEQFF. In nucleotides, the CDR3 is TGTGCCAGCAGCCCACTGGGGACTAGTCGAGATGAGCAGTTCTTC.

This clonotype was found a few times. The chain employs TRBV20-1 and TRBJ2-5; 10 nucleotides line up with TRBD2. V trimming: 0 bases; J trimming: 11 bases; junction bases outside the gene matches: 12. The CDR3 contains 15 residues. Germline V gives CDR1 DFQATT, CDR2 SNEGSKA (reference sequence). This chain's CDR3 is CSARDLASGSFEQYF. As DNA, the CDR3 is TGCAGTGCTAGAGATCTGGCTAGCGGGAGTTTTGAGCAGTACTTC.

This clonotype has just a few counts. The chain joins TRBV25-1 to TRBJ1-1; D possibly corresponds to TRBD1 (5 bases). The V end lost 3 bases, the J end lost 7 bases, and 12 bases lay between the germline ends. Germline V gene sequence: CDR1 MGHDK, CDR2 SYGVNS. There are 13 residues in the CDR3. Here the CDR3 reads CASSEGQAIEAFF. The CDR3 coding sequence is TGTGCCAGCAGTGAGGGGCAGGCGATTGAAGCTTTCTTT.

The chain combines TRBV12-3 or TRBV12-4 with TRBJ2-2, with D possibly TRBD2 on 6 matching bases. This CDR3 comprises 17 residues. Trimming left V 5 bases short and J 5 bases short, with 21 bases between. The CDR3 here is CASSRGDGTGGTGELFF. The CDR3 DNA reads TGTGCCAGCAGTCGCGGGGACGGGACTGGCGGTACCGGGGAGCTGTTTTTT.

The chain couples TRBV6-1 to TRBJ2-1; TRBD1 matches 12 bases. The CDR3 runs to 15 residues. V trimming: 6 bases; J trimming: 8 bases; junction bases outside the gene matches: 8. The germline CDR1 and CDR2 sequences are MNHNS and SASEGT. The CDR3 loop reads CASSPGQGAAYEQFF. In nucleotides, the CDR3 is TGTGCCAGCAGCCCGGGACAGGGGGCGGCTTATGAGCAGTTCTTC.

V and J are TRBV4-1 and TRBJ2-5; 8 bases agree with TRBD1. The J segment lost 4 bases and the V segment lost 0 bases, leaving 10 bases of the junction unmatched. Germline V gene sequence: CDR1 MGHRA, CDR2 YSYEKL. This CDR3 is built from 17 residues. The CDR3 region has the DNA TGCGCCAGCAGCCAAGAAGAGGGGCAGGGGGCAGGAGAGACCCAGTACTTC. Amino acids: CASSQEEGQGAGETQYF.

The chain links TRBV6-2 or TRBV6-3 to TRBJ2-3; the D gene is possibly TRBD2 (7 bases). The V gene's germline CDR1 is MNHEY and CDR2 SVGEGT. The CDR3 loop spans 16 amino acids. Trimming left V 7 bases short and J 2 bases short, with 19 bases between. In nucleotides, the CDR3 is TGTGCCAGCATCCGCCAGGGGACTACCGACACAGATACGCAGTATTTT. It translates to CASIRQGTTDTDTQYF.

This clonotype was seen ten or more times. The genes are TRBV29-1 and TRBJ2-5; TRBD1 matches at 10 bases. V lost 3 bases to trimming and J lost 4 bases; unmatched junction nucleotides: 2. From germline, CDR1 is SQVTM and CDR2 ANQGSEA. The CDR3 runs 13 residues. The DNA of the CDR3 is TGCAGCGTTGACCGACAGGGGGCAGAGACCCAGTACTTC. It translates to CSVDRQGAETQYF.

This rearrangement joins TRBV25-1 to TRBJ2-7, with 11 bases identical to TRBD2. From germline, CDR1 is MGHDK and CDR2 SYGVNS. The CDR3 length is 15 residues. V shed 3 bases, J shed 6 bases, and the junction held 7 bases outside the gene matches. CDR3 in DNA: TGTGCCAGCAGTGACCCACTAGCGGGAGCGACCGAGCAGTACTTC. It encodes CASSDPLAGATEQYF.

This rearrangement joins TRBV6-5 to TRBJ1-4; tentative D call: TRBD1 (6 bases). Germline CDR1 is MNHEY and CDR2 is SVGAGI. There are 16 residues in the CDR3. The V and J ends lost 5 bases and 3 bases respectively, with 16 bases between them. The CDR3 sequence is CASSRGQQGPNEKLFF. The CDR3 DNA sequence: TGTGCCAGCAGTCGGGGGCAACAGGGACCTAATGAAAAACTGTTTTTT.

V is TRBV20-1 and J is TRBJ2-1, with TRBD2 matching over 12 bases. Matching the DNA end better, TRBJ2-7 makes the J call doubtful. The CDR3 is 16 amino acids. Germline CDR1 DFQATT, CDR2 SNEGSKA (reference sequence). The CDR3 is CSARPRLAGAYNEQYF. The CDR3 DNA reads as TGCAGTGCTAGACCTAGACTAGCGGGGGCCTACAATGAGCAGTACTTC.

Note on this clonotype: The junction departs from germline at one end; a sequencing error may be responsible. V gene TRBV30 combines with J gene TRBJ2-6, with D perhaps TRBD1 or TRBD2 (6 bases each). Germline assignment: CDR1 GTSNPN and CDR2 SVGIG (reference sequence). The CDR3 sequence is 15 residues long. Written as DNA, the CDR3 is TGTGCCTGGGGTGTAGGGGGGTCTGGGGCCAACGTCCTGACTTTC. Its protein product is CAWGVGGSGANVLTF.

About this clonotype itself: Compared with germline, one end of the junction differs, possibly owing to a read error. This chain joins TRBV5-1 and TRBJ2-1; TRBD2 matches 10 bases. CDR1 is SGHRS, CDR2 YFSETQ, per germline. The CDR3 length is 14 residues. The CDR3, as DNA: TGTGCCAGCACATTAGCGGGAGGTTACAATGAGCAGTTCTTC. As protein: CASTLAGGYNEQFF.

This chain links TRBV20-1 with TRBJ2-1; 10 bases are shared with TRBD1. The J segment lost 9 bases and the V segment lost 1 base, leaving 9 bases of the junction unmatched. The CDR3 extends over 15 amino acids. From germline, CDR1 is DFQATT and CDR2 SNEGSKA (reference sequence). CDR3 protein: CSARGDRGEGSEQFF. In nucleotides, the CDR3 is TGCAGTGCTAGAGGGGACAGGGGAGAGGGCAGTGAGCAGTTCTTC.

This clonotype appeared a few times. The CDR3 region is CASSTGTSVTDTQYF. The CDR3 nucleotides read TGTGCCAGCAGCACCGGGACTAGCGTCACAGATACGCAGTATTTT. V is TRBV6-1 and J is TRBJ2-3, with TRBD2 identical over 10 bases. The germline CDR1 and CDR2 sequences are MNHNS and SASEGT. The CDR3 covers 15 residues. J was trimmed by 2 bases and V by 6 bases; bases with no gene match: 5.

As for this clonotype: Since a much larger clone is just one base distant, this may be a read error. The chain is built from TRBV20-1 and TRBJ2-4, with D possibly matching TRBD2 (5 bases). The germline gives CDR1 DFQATT, CDR2 SNEGSKA (reference sequence). The CDR3 consists of 14 residues. The CDR3: CSASRGNTKNIRYF. CDR3 DNA sequence: TGCAGTGCTAGTAGAGGGAATACCAAAAACATTCGGTACTTC.

The genes are TRBV5-6 and TRBJ1-2; unclear D gene. Per the germline V gene, CDR1 is SGHDT and CDR2 is YYEEEE. The CDR3 is 15 residues long. V was cut by 5 bases and J by 6 bases, with 20 bases left in between. Written as DNA, the CDR3 is TGTGCCAGCAGTACCCTGGGCCTCACCCAAGATGGCTACACCTTC. Its protein is CASSTLGLTQDGYTF.

As concerns this clonotype: Possible read error: a much larger clone is one base away. The chain combines TRBV4-2 with TRBJ1-2; D gene unclear. Germline-derived CDR1 and CDR2 are LGHNA and YNFKEQ. This CDR3 has 14 residues. The CDR3 reads CAGSQGTSSYGYTF. The DNA for the CDR3 is TGTGCCGGCAGCCAAGGTACAAGCTCCTATGGCTACACCTTC.